The 29 T cell receptor beta chains below come from one sample, sequenced in a study of shared clonotypes between healthy human individuals. TCRdb keeps only in-frame clones here, not all; method: immunoSEQ multiplex PCR. The sample records under 750,000 clones, 55% to 75% being singletons. The sequenced sample consisted of memory CD4+ T cells sorted from blood. Subset here: CD45RA-negative fraction. The receptors were sampled from a woman under 40 in good health.

The J gene is TRBJ2-3, the V gene TRBV7-6; D perhaps matches TRBD2 (6 bases). The CDR3 has 14 amino acids. V lost 6 bases to trimming and J lost 2 bases, with 12 bases between them. Germline V gene data show CDR1 as SGHVS and CDR2 as FNYEAQ. The CDR3 reads CASSRDSNTDTQYF. The CDR3 nucleotides read TGTGCCAGCAGTCGGGACTCCAACACAGATACGCAGTATTTT.

This chain links TRBV9 with TRBJ2-1; 7 bases fit TRBD2. Germline CDR1 and CDR2: SGDLS and YYNGEE. The V segment lost 4 bases and the J segment 5 bases; nucleotides outside the gene matches: 9. The CDR3 runs 15 residues. Here the CDR3 reads CASSNREAENNEQFF. DNA for the CDR3: TGTGCCAGCAGCAACCGGGAGGCAGAAAACAATGAGCAGTTCTTC.

This rearrangement joins TRBV7-9 to TRBJ1-2; 8 bases are a match to TRBD1. The CDR3 spans 15 residues. Trimming cost V 4 bases and J 7 bases; bases outside gene matches: 11. The V gene's germline CDR1 is SEHNR and CDR2 FQNEAQ (reference sequence). The CDR3 coding sequence is TGTGCCAGCAGCTCTACCGTCCAGGGGGCAGGTGGCTACACCTTC. As protein: CASSSTVQGAGGYTF.

The CDR3 sequence: CASRQLLNTEAFF. The CDR3 DNA sequence: TGTGCCAGCCGTCAGTTGTTGAACACTGAAGCTTTCTTT. The chain has TRBV27 and TRBJ1-1; no firm D call. There are 13 residues in the CDR3. Germline-derived CDR1 and CDR2 are MNHEY and SMNVEV (reference sequence). The germline V and J ends were trimmed by 8 bases and 0 bases, with 10 bases remaining between them.

This clone has just a few counts. The gene calls are TRBV4-1 and TRBJ1-4, with D perhaps matching TRBD1 (6 bases). The CDR3 consists of 15 residues. Per the germline V gene, CDR1 is MGHRA and CDR2 is YSYEKL. Trimming pared 4 bases from V and 4 bases from J, leaving 13 bases between. Here the CDR3 DNA reads TGCGCCAGCAGCCCCGATGGGACAAATAATGAAAAACTGTTTTTT. Translating gives CASSPDGTNNEKLFF.

V and J are TRBV27 and TRBJ2-2; TRBD2 agrees at 8 bases. CDR3 length equals 14 residues. Per germline, CDR1 MNHEY and CDR2 SMNVEV (reference sequence). The junction had 2 bases not matched to a gene; V was cut back by 8 bases and J by 0 bases. CDR3: CASAAGANTGELFF. CDR3 DNA: TGTGCCAGCGCAGCGGGGGCGAACACCGGGGAGCTGTTTTTT.

V is TRBV19 and J is TRBJ1-1, with D hard to call. This CDR3 spans 15 amino acids. V gave up 4 bases and J gave up 5 bases, with 17 bases separating them. Germline lookup yields CDR1 LNHDA and CDR2 SQIVND (reference sequence). CDR3 bases: TGTGCCAGTAGTAGCCTCCCACCCCGAATAACTGAAGCTTTCTTT. This sequence encodes CASSSLPPRITEAFF. The full variable domain, in which reference TRBV19 and TRBJ1-1 provide the parts outside the CDR3, is DGGITQSPKYLFRKEGQNVTLSCEQNLNHDAMYWYRQDPGQGLRLIYYSQIVNDFQKGDIAEGYSVSREKKESFPLTVTSAQKNPTAFYLCASSSLPPRITEAFFGQGTRLTVV.

This clone showed up just a few times. The chain has TRBV6-1 and TRBJ2-5; 10 bases agree with TRBD2. In germline, CDR1 is MNHNS, CDR2 SASEGT. The trim removed 8 bases at V and 4 bases at J, leaving 4 bases unmatched. This CDR3 contains 13 residues. DNA of the CDR3: TGTGCCAGCCTTTCTAGCGGGAGAGAGACCCAGTACTTC. It is translated as CASLSSGRETQYF.

This chain joins TRBV6-1 and TRBJ1-1; unclear D gene. The CDR3 contains 14 residues. The V end lost 5 bases, the J end lost 0 bases, and 10 bases lay between the germline ends. CDR1 and CDR2 from the germline V gene are MNHNS and SASEGT. CDR3 sequence reads: CASSSALMNTEAFF. Written as DNA, the CDR3 is TGTGCCAGCAGTTCGGCTCTCATGAACACTGAAGCTTTCTTT.

The gene calls are TRBV25-1 and TRBJ1-1, with no clear D. This CDR3 spans 12 amino acids. Germline V gives CDR1 MGHDK, CDR2 SYGVNS. Trimming removed 4 bases from V and 0 bases from J, with 3 bases in between. The CDR3 loop is CASSGLNTEAFF. CDR3 nucleotides: TGTGCCAGCAGTGGACTGAACACTGAAGCTTTCTTT.

The rearrangement uses TRBV28 and TRBJ1-2, with 7 bases identical to TRBD1. Germline values: CDR1 MDHEN, CDR2 SYDVKM. J was trimmed by 4 bases and V by 7 bases; bases with no gene match: 27. The CDR3 totals 20 residues. The CDR3 sequence: CASTPSWISGQLRIRYGYTF. The DNA for the CDR3 is TGTGCCAGCACTCCAAGCTGGATCTCGGGACAGCTAAGGATCCGCTATGGCTACACCTTC.

The chain combines TRBV7-9 with TRBJ2-4; D is possibly TRBD2 (5 bases). The germline CDR1 and CDR2 sequences are SEHNR and FQNEAQ (reference sequence). V gave up 2 bases and J gave up 1 base, with 15 bases separating them. The CDR3 has 17 amino acids. The CDR3 sequence is CASSLTQTRGAKNIQYF. CDR3 nucleotides: TGTGCCAGCAGCTTAACCCAAACGCGCGGGGCCAAAAACATTCAGTACTTC.

The table lists this clone with a few counts. Other nucleotide sequences from this sample produce the same CDR3. The DNA of the CDR3 is TGCGCCAGCAGCCAAGGAGGGAATCTTAACTATGGCTACACCTTC. This sequence encodes CASSQGGNLNYGYTF. This chain joins TRBV4-1 and TRBJ1-2; D is undetermined. Germline CDR1 is MGHRA and CDR2 is YSYEKL. The V and J ends lost 1 base and 1 base respectively, with 10 bases between them. The CDR3 contains 15 residues.

The chain links TRBV29-1 to TRBJ2-5; 9 bases line up with TRBD2. Trimming took 4 bases from V and 4 from J; bases not matched to a gene: 10. Per germline, CDR1 SQVTM and CDR2 ANQGSEA. The CDR3 totals 15 residues. CDR3 region: CSVVGLAGWGETQYF. The CDR3 nucleotides are TGCAGCGTTGTTGGTCTAGCGGGATGGGGAGAGACCCAGTACTTC. The entire variable domain, with the rest obtained from reference TRBV29-1 and TRBJ2-5, is as follows: SAVISQKPSRDICQRGTSLTIQCQVDSQVTMMFWYRQQPGQSLTLIATANQGSEATYESGFVIDKFPISRPNLTFSTLTVSNMSPEDSSIYLCSVVGLAGWGETQYFGPGTRLLVL.

V gene TRBV29-1 combines with J gene TRBJ2-7; 11 positions agree with TRBD1. The germline CDR1 and CDR2 sequences are SQVTM and ANQGSEA. V gave up 2 bases and J gave up 9 bases; unmatched junction bases: 6. This CDR3 has 13 residues. This CDR3 is CSVELHGTGGQYF. CDR3 nucleotides: TGCAGCGTTGAACTTCACGGGACAGGGGGGCAGTACTTC.

The chain combines TRBV15 with TRBJ2-3; tentatively, D is TRBD2 (6 bases). In germline, CDR1 is LNHNV, CDR2 YYDKDF (reference sequence). The length of the CDR3 is 16 residues. Trimming took 1 base from V and 2 from J, leaving 13 bases between them. CDR3 DNA: TGTGCCACCAGCAGAGGTCAGCGGGCTATCACAGATACGCAGTATTTT. This gives the protein CATSRGQRAITDTQYF.

The V call is TRBV19, the J call TRBJ1-5; 8 nucleotides agree with TRBD1. This CDR3 spans 15 amino acids. From germline, CDR1 is LNHDA and CDR2 SQIVND (reference sequence). J was trimmed by 6 bases and V by 2 bases; bases with no gene match: 6. CDR3 in amino acids: CASSITGGTSQPQHF. The CDR3 DNA is TGTGCCAGTAGTATAACAGGGGGAACGAGTCAGCCCCAGCATTTT.

As to this clone: The same CDR3 can be traced to other DNA sequences in this sample. The V and J genes are TRBV29-1 and TRBJ2-1; D gene ambiguous. Germline V gives CDR1 SQVTM, CDR2 ANQGSEA. Between the trimmed V and J ends, which lost 5 bases and 0 bases, there was a span of 5 bases. This CDR3 contains 12 residues. CDR3 bases: TGCAGCGTTAGGAGCTCCTACAATGAGCAGTTCTTC. Translated: CSVRSSYNEQFF.

This clone was detected a few times. In the same sample, other DNA sequences code for this CDR3. The gene calls are TRBV7-9 and TRBJ2-7, with D hard to call. Trimming stripped 1 base from V and 3 bases from J, with 4 bases between. From germline, CDR1 is SEHNR and CDR2 FQNEAQ (reference sequence). The CDR3 spans 12 residues. For the CDR3, the DNA is TGTGCCAGCAGCTTAGTCAACTACGAGCAGTACTTC. The encoded protein is CASSLVNYEQYF.

CDR3: CASRPPGPYEQYF. Written as DNA, the CDR3 is TGTGCCAGCAGGCCACCGGGACCCTACGAGCAGTACTTC. The V and J genes are TRBV6-6 and TRBJ2-7, with D perhaps matching TRBD1 or TRBD2 (5 bases each). The V gene lost 6 bases and the J gene lost 2 bases, with 11 bases spanning the gap. Germline V lookup: CDR1 MNHNY, CDR2 SVGAGI (reference sequence). CDR3 size: 13 residues.

About this clone: The same CDR3 arises from other DNA sequences in this sample as well. V is TRBV28 and J is TRBJ2-7, with 14 bases aligning to TRBD2. CDR3 length: 14 amino acids. V trimming: 5 bases; J trimming: 3 bases; junction bases outside the gene matches: 0. Germline V gene lookup returns CDR1 MDHEN and CDR2 SYDVKM. The CDR3 spells CASSGTSGSYEQYF. CDR3 nucleotides: TGTGCCAGCAGTGGGACTAGCGGGAGCTACGAGCAGTACTTC.

The chain uses TRBV28 and TRBJ1-3; tentative D call: TRBD1 (5 bases). The germline CDR1 and CDR2 sequences are MDHEN and SYDVKM. The CDR3 runs to 13 residues. V dropped 6 bases and J dropped 8 bases, with 14 bases sitting between them. In DNA, the CDR3 is TGTGCCAGCAGCGGCGGGGGTGCGGACACCATATATTTT. Protein product: CASSGGGADTIYF.

CDR3 region: CATPRAGPRSGGPQHF. The CDR3 DNA reads as TGTGCCACCCCAAGGGCAGGGCCCCGGTCGGGTGGGCCCCAGCATTTT. The chain is built from TRBV6-7 and TRBJ1-5; a weak D match, TRBD1 (5 bases). Being an ORF, TRBV6-7 has a function that is uncertain. V was trimmed by 10 bases and J by 9 bases, leaving 28 bases between them. This CDR3 is 16 amino acids long.

The chain combines TRBV7-9 with TRBJ2-1; 8 bases line up with TRBD2. The CDR3 extends over 15 amino acids. Germline CDR1 SEHNR, CDR2 FQNEAQ (reference sequence). Germline trimming cut 6 bases from V and 6 bases from J; bases unmatched to any gene: 10. The CDR3 DNA is TGTGCCAGCAGGAAAGCGGGGGTTTGGGGCAATGAGCAGTTCTTC. Its protein product is CASRKAGVWGNEQFF.

The chain has TRBV18 and TRBJ2-2; 12 nucleotides align to TRBD2. CDR3 length equals 16 residues. In germline, CDR1 is KGHSH, CDR2 LQKENI. Unmatched junction bases numbered 4, after V lost 3 bases and J lost 5 bases. Written as DNA, the CDR3 is TGTGCCAGCTCACCCCCGACTAGCGGGAGAACCGGGGAGCTGTTTTTT. This translates into CASSPPTSGRTGELFF.

The V gene is TRBV7-2, the J gene TRBJ2-7; TRBD2 agrees at 9 bases. CDR3 size: 15 residues. CDR1 and CDR2 (germline): SGHTA, FQGNSA. The V segment lost 4 bases and the J segment 3 bases; nucleotides outside the gene matches: 7. The CDR3 coding sequence is TGTGCCAGCAGCTCGATAGCGGGAGCCCTCTACGAGCAGTACTTC. Its translation: CASSSIAGALYEQYF.

The chain uses TRBV13 and TRBJ2-7; D is perhaps TRBD1 (6 bases). This CDR3 region has 14 residues. The V gene's germline CDR1 is PRHDT and CDR2 FYEKMQ (reference sequence). Deletions cut 2 bases from V and 3 bases from J, with 11 bases between. The CDR3 region has the DNA TGTGCCAGCAGCTTACGGACAGTCCACTACGAGCAGTACTTC. This codes for CASSLRTVHYEQYF.

The J gene is TRBJ2-3, the V gene TRBV5-6; D perhaps matches TRBD1 (7 bases). This CDR3 is 15 amino acids long. Trimming left V 4 bases short and J 2 bases short, with 14 bases between. CDR1 SGHDT and CDR2 YYEEEE come from the germline V gene. The CDR3 DNA reads TGTGCCAGCAGCGGGCTCAGGGGGGTCACAGATACGCAGTATTTT. The encoded protein is CASSGLRGVTDTQYF.

The V gene is TRBV12-5, the J gene TRBJ2-1; the D gene could be TRBD1 or TRBD2 (8 bases each). V lost 6 bases to trimming and J lost 5 bases, with 32 bases between them. Germline V gene data show CDR1 as LGHNT and CDR2 as FRNRAP. The CDR3 length is 20 residues. In DNA form, the CDR3 reads TGTGCTAGTGGCCCTGGGGGGGCGGCAGGGGGCAGCGGGAGCGACAATGAGCAGTTCTTC. Protein sequence: CASGPGGAAGGSGSDNEQFF.